The subject of this entry is one TCR beta chain. These data come from a study of T-cell memory formation after mild COVID-19. TCRdb called the 5' RACE reads again in MiXCR, with one record for every CDR3 protein. The sample includes 250,000 to 350,000 distinct CDR3 sequences, about 17% seen only once; the top ten take roughly 25%. V lost 0 bases and J 2 bases, leaving 7 bases between the germline ends. The CDR3 runs to 14 residues. Looked up from germline, CDR1 is SGDLS and CDR2 is YYNGEE. V gene TRBV9 combines with J gene TRBJ2-3; D not resolved. The clonotype originates from a man between 18 and 29 years old who had mild COVID-19 (a few samples of this study predate the infection). Cell type and time point are not known. Material: PBMCs or a T cell subset sorted from them (not recorded which). The CDR3 loop reads CASSVDDNTDTQYF. As DNA, the CDR3 is TGTGCCAGCAGCGTAGATGACAACACAGATACGCAGTATTTT.